This T cell receptor beta chain was retrieved from a study of blood T cell repertoires in COVID-19. Study context: T cells, B-cell-depleted T cells, or PBMCs supplied cDNA or gDNA.

In germline, CDR1 is MNHNY, CDR2 SVGAGI (reference sequence). This CDR3 is 13 amino acids long. The V end lost 5 bases, the J end lost 3 bases, and 11 bases lay between the germline ends. Assay: immunoSEQ multiplex PCR; the TCRdb copy retains only in-frame clones and omits some. The table includes about 360,000 clones, roughly 86% detected once. This receptor was identified in a human donor in a cohort sampled during active COVID-19. Sequencing was done on a sample of peripheral blood. J is TRBJ2-7 and V is TRBV6-6; D remains unclear. CDR3 sequence (DNA): TGTGCCAGCAGTCCGATACGGTTCTACGAGCAGTACTTC. It translates to CASSPIRFYEQYF.